The clone carrying this TCR beta chain appeared a single time. As yet, its antigen is unknown. It was with 60 Vbeta and 13 Jbeta primers that the PCR ran. Per the study methods: Approximately 12 million of around 85 million unique TCR beta chains were shared, per a later count. Libraries were prepared by immunoSEQ multiplex PCR; TCRdb keeps only in-frame clonotypes and omits some of them. That table gives V, J and clone size, and the DNA gave D and trimming. There are roughly 100,000 clones in the sample; 80% occur only once, and 6.9% lies in the top ten. The sample comes from a study of cytomegalovirus exposure and HLA in healthy donors. Turning to the study itself: Early released data had tens of millions of unique TCRs, all coming from HLA-typed donors.

Study-wide results and limits: In vitro, three CMV-associated chains proved specific for CMV antigens.

Between the trimmed V and J ends, which lost 4 bases and 8 bases, there was a span of 8 bases. This CDR3 is 10 amino acids long. Germline V gives CDR1 DFQATT, CDR2 SNEGSKA (reference sequence). The chain uses TRBV20-1 and TRBJ1-2, with D possibly matching TRBD1 (5 bases). The source is a man aged 25-45 years in good health and CMV-seropositive. Sequenced input: PBMCs. DNA of the CDR3: TGCAGTGCTACAGGGTTCGGCTACACCTTC. As protein: CSATGFGYTF.